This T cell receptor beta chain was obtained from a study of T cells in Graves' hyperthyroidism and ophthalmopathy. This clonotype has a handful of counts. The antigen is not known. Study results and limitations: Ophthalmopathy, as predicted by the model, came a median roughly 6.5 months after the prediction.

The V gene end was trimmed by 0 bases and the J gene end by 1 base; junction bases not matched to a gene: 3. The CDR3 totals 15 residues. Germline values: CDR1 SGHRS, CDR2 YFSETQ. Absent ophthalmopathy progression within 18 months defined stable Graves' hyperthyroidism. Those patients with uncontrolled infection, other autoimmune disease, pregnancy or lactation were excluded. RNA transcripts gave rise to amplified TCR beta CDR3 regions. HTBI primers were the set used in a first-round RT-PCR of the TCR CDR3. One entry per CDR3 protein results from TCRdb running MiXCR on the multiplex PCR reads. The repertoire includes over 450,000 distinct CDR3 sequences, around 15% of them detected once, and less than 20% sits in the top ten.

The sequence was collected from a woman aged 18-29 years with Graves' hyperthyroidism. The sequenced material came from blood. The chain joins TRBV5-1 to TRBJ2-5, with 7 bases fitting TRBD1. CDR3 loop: CASSLEGTAQETQYF. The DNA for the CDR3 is TGCGCCAGCAGCTTGGAGGGGACAGCCCAAGAGACCCAGTACTTC.